One TCR beta chain is described in this entry. Its antigen remains unknown. The record originates from a study of graft-versus-host responses after intestinal transplantation. Findings and caveats of the study: HvG clone declines early post-transplant were associated with peak circulating GvH levels. Graft-versus-host to host-versus-graft clonal ratios in allografts were high in patients with graft-donor T cell macrochimerism. Some GvH clones appeared in ileal mucosa or blood before recipient bone marrow.

Germline V gene lookup returns CDR1 SGHTA and CDR2 FQGNSA. V was pared by 5 bases and J by 8 bases, with 15 bases of the junction left unmatched. CDR3 size: 16 residues. Sequencing was performed with immunoSEQ multiplex PCR; in TCRdb, only in-frame clones are kept and a portion is missing. Altogether about 69,000 clones are present, roughly 92% being singletons, with the ten largest covering about 6.7%. Bone marrow after transplant came from the posterior iliac crest or elsewhere. V gene TRBV7-2 combines with J gene TRBJ1-3; 7 positions agree with TRBD1. The input for sequencing was bone marrow, taken 700 to 850 days after intestinal transplantation. This TCR came from a human patient who received an intestinal transplant, so some T cells may come from the graft donor. CDR3 loop: CASSTSGGWFFDTIYF. CDR3 bases: TGTGCCAGCAGCACCTCAGGGGGTTGGTTTTTTGACACCATATATTTT.